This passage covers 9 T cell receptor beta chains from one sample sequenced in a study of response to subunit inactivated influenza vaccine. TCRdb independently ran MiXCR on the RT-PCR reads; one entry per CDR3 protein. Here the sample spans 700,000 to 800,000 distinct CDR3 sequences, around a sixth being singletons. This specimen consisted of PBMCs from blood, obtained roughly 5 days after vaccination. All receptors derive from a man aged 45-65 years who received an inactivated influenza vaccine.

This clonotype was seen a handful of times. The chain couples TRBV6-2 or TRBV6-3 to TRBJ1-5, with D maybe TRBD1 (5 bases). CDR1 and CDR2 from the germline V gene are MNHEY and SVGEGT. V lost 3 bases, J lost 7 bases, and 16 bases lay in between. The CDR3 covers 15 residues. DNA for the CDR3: TGTGCCAGCAGTTATCCAGGACAAACAGGCCAGCCCCAGCATTTT. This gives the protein CASSYPGQTGQPQHF.

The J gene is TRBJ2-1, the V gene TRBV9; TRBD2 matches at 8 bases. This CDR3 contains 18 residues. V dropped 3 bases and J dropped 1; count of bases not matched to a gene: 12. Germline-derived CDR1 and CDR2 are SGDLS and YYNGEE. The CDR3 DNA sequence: TGTGCCAGCAGCGCCAACTTACTAGCGGCCCAGTCCTACAATGAGCAGTTCTTC. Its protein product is CASSANLLAAQSYNEQFF.

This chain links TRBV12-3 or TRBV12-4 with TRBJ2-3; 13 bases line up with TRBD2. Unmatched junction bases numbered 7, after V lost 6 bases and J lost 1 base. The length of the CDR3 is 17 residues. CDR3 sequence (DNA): TGTGCCAGCAGACAACTAGCGGGGGGGCATGGCACAGATACGCAGTATTTT. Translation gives CASRQLAGGHGTDTQYF.

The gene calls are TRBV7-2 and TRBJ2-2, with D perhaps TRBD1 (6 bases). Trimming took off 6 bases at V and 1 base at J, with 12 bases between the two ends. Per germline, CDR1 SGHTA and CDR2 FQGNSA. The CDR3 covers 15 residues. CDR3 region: CASSLQGLNTGELFF. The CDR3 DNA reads TGTGCCAGCAGTCTACAGGGTCTGAACACCGGGGAGCTGTTTTTT. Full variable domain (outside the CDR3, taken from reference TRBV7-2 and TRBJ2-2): GAGVSQSPSNKVTEKGKDVELRCDPISGHTALYWYRQSLGQGLEFLIYFQGNSAPDKSGLPSDRFSAERTGGSVSTLTIQRTQQEDSAVYLCASSLQGLNTGELFFGEGSRLTVL.

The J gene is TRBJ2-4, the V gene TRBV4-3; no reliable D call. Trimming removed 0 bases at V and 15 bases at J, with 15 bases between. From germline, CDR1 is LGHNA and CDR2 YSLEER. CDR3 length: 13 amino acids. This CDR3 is CASSQEELGPLYF. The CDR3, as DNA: TGCGCCAGCAGCCAAGAGGAACTTGGTCCGTTGTACTTC.

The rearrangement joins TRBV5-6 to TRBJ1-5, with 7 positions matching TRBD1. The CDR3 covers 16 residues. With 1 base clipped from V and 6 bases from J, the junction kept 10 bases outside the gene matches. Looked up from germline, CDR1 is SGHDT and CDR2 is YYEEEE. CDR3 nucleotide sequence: TGTGCCAGCAGCTTGAGTGGGACAGAGTTGGGTCAGCCCCAGCATTTT. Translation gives CASSLSGTELGQPQHF.

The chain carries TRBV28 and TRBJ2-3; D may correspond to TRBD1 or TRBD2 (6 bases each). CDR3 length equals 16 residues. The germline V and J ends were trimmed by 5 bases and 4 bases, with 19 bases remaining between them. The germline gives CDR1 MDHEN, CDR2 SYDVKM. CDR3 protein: CASSPHWGAPADTQYF. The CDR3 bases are TGTGCCAGCAGTCCTCATTGGGGGGCCCCCGCAGATACGCAGTATTTT.

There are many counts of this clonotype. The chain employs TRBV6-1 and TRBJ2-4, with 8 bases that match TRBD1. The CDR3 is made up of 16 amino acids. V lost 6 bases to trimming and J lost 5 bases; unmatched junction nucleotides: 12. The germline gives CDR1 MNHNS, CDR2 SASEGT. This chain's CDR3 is CASSRDWDRTQNIQYF. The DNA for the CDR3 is TGTGCCAGCAGCCGCGATTGGGACAGGACCCAAAACATTCAGTACTTC.

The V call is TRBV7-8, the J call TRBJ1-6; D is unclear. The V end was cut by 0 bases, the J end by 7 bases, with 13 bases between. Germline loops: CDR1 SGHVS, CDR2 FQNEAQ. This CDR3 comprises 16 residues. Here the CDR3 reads CASSLASGPRNSPLHF. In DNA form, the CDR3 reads TGTGCCAGCAGCTTAGCTAGCGGCCCTAGGAATTCACCCCTCCACTTT. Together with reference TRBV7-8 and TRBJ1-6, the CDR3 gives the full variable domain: GAGVSQSPRYKVAKRGQDVALRCDPISGHVSLFWYQQALGQGPEFLTYFQNEAQLDKSGLPSDRFFAERPEGSVSTLKIQRTQQEDSAVYLCASSLASGPRNSPLHFGNGTRLTVT.